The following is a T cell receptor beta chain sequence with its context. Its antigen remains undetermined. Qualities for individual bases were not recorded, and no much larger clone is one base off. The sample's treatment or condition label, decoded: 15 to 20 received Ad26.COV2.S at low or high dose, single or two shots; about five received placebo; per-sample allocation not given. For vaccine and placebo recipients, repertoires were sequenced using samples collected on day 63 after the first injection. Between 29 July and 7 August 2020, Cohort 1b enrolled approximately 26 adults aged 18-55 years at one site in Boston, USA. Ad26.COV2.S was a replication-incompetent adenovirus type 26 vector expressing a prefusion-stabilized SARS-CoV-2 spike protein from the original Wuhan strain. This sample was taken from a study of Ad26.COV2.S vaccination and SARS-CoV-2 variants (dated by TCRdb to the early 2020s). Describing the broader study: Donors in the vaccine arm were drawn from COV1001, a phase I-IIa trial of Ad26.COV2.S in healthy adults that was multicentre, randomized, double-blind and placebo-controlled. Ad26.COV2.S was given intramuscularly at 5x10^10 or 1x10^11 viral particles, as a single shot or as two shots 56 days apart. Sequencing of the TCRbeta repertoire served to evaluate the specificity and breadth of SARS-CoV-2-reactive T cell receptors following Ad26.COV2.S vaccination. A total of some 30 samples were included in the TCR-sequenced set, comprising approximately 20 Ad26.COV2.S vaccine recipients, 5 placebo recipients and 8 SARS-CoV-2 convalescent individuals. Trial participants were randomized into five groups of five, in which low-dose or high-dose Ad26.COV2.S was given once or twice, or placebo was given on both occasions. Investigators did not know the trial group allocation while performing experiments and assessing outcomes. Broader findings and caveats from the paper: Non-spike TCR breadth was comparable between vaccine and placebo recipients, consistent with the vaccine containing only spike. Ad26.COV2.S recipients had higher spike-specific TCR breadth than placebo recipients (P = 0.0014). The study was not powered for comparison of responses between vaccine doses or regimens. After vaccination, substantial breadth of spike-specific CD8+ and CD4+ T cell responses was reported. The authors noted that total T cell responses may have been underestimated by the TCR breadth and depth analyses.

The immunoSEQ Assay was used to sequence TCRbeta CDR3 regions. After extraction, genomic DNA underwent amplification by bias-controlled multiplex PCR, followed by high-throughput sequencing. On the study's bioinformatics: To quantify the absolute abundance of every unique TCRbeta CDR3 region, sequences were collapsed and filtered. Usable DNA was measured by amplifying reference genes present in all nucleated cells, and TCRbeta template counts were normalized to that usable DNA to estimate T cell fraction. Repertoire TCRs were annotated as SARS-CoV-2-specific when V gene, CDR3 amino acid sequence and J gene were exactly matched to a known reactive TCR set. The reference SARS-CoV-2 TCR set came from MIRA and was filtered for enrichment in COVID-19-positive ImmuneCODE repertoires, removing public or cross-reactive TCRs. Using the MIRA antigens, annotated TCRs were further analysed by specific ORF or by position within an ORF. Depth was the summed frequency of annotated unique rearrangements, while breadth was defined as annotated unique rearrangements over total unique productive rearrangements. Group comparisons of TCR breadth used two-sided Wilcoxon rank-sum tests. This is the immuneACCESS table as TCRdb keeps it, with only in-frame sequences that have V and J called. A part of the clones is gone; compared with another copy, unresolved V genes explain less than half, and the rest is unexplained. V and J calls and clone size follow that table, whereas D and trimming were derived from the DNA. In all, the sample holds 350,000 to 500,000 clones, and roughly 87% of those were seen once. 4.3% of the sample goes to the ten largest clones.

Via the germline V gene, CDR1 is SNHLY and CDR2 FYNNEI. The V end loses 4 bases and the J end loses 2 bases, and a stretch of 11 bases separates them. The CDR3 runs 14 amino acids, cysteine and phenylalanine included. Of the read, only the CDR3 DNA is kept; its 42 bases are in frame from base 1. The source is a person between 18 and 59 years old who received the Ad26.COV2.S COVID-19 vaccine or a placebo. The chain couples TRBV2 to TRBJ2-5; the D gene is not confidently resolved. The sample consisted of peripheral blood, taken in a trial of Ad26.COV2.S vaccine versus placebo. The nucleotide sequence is TGTGCCAGCAGTGGCCTTGGTGCTCAAGAGACCCAGTACTTC. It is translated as CASSGLGAQETQYF.